One and the same sample provided the 25 T cell receptor beta chains below, sequenced in a study of blood T cell repertoires in COVID-19. The method was immunoSEQ multiplex PCR; TCRdb's version includes in-frame clones alone and lacks a portion of them. The table has more than 150,000 clones, almost 80% seen once. Source material: peripheral blood. The receptors stem from a man between 60 and 70 years old with active or convalescent COVID-19.

The chain uses TRBV12-3 or TRBV12-4 and TRBJ2-2, with no clear D. V shed 6 bases and J shed 6 bases, with 11 bases lying between them. The CDR3 spans 13 residues. CDR3 bases: TGTGCCAGCAGACGAATGGGCTCCGGGGAGCTGTTTTTT. Protein product: CASRRMGSGELFF.

The V call is TRBV7-9, the J call TRBJ2-3; 14 bases map to TRBD2. The germline V gene has CDR1 SEHNR and CDR2 FQNEAQ (reference sequence). This CDR3 contains 13 residues. V shed 6 bases and J 11 bases; nucleotides not matched to a gene: 4. CDR3 protein: CASRGLAGVMQYF. The CDR3 region has the DNA TGTGCCAGCAGGGGACTAGCGGGGGTCATGCAGTATTTT.

The chain links TRBV27 to TRBJ1-2; weak D call: TRBD1 (6 bases). The CDR3 extends over 15 amino acids. V gave up 5 bases and J gave up 3 bases, with 16 bases separating them. Germline-derived CDR1 and CDR2 are MNHEY and SMNVEV (reference sequence). Here the CDR3 reads CASSRRGGQDYGYTF. The DNA of the CDR3 is TGTGCCAGCAGTCGTCGGGGGGGGCAAGACTATGGCTACACCTTC.

Details on this clone: Other nucleotide sequences from this sample produce the same CDR3. The J gene is TRBJ2-5, the V gene TRBV18; the D gene is possibly TRBD2 (6 bases). The ends were cut back, 2 bases at V and 4 bases at J, with 8 bases in the middle. CDR1 is KGHSH, CDR2 LQKENI, per germline. This CDR3 contains 13 residues. DNA for the CDR3: TGTGCCAGCTCACCAGCCGGGGGAGAGACCCAGTACTTC. This sequence encodes CASSPAGGETQYF.

The chain has TRBV5-5 and TRBJ2-7, with D possibly matching TRBD1 (6 bases). The CDR3 runs to 15 residues. Germline-derived CDR1 and CDR2 are SGHKS and YYEKEE (reference sequence). V lost 1 base to trimming and J lost 6 bases, with 17 bases between them. CDR3 protein: CASSLTAAKGGEQYF. The DNA for the CDR3 is TGTGCCAGCAGCTTGACAGCCGCAAAAGGGGGCGAGCAGTACTTC.

The chain has TRBV3-1 (or the pseudogene TRBV3-2) and TRBJ2-3, with TRBD2 matching over 7 bases. V gave up 4 bases and J gave up 3 bases; unmatched junction bases: 7. There are 15 residues in the CDR3. Germline CDR1 LGHDT, CDR2 YNNKEL (reference sequence). The CDR3 protein is CASSPRLAGTDTQYF. The CDR3 DNA is TGTGCCAGCAGCCCCCGACTAGCAGGGACAGATACGCAGTATTTT.

This rearrangement joins TRBV15 to TRBJ2-7; no clear D. Trimming took 0 bases from V and 3 from J, leaving 9 bases between them. The CDR3 length is 14 residues. Germline V gives CDR1 LNHNV, CDR2 YYDKDF (reference sequence). In nucleotides, the CDR3 is TGTGCCACCAGCAGAGACCTTGAACTCTACGAGCAGTACTTC. This gives the protein CATSRDLELYEQYF.

This rearrangement joins TRBV3-1 (or the pseudogene TRBV3-2) to TRBJ2-2; D gene ambiguous. The CDR3 has 14 residues. Trimming removed 0 bases from V and 4 bases from J, with 6 bases in between. In germline, CDR1 is LGHDT, CDR2 YNNKEL (reference sequence). CDR3 residues: CASSQDRPTGELFF. CDR3 in DNA: TGTGCCAGCAGCCAAGATCGTCCCACCGGGGAGCTGTTTTTT.

The chain employs TRBV28 and TRBJ1-1; 10 bases align to TRBD1. Germline lookup yields CDR1 MDHEN and CDR2 SYDVKM. Unmatched junction bases numbered 8, after V lost 5 bases and J lost 5 bases. This CDR3 region has 15 residues. The CDR3 nucleotides are TGTGCCAGCAGTCGGACAGGGGGAATGGGAACTGAAGCTTTCTTT. Residues: CASSRTGGMGTEAFF.

This clone was counted only a few times. The V gene is TRBV5-1, the J gene TRBJ1-5; possible D gene TRBD1, 5 bases. Germline V lookup: CDR1 SGHRS, CDR2 YFSETQ. Trimming removed 3 bases from V and 7 bases from J, with 14 bases in between. The CDR3 is made up of 14 amino acids. The CDR3 DNA reads as TGCGCCAGCAGCTCCTCTACGGGGGACCAGCCCCAGCATTTT. Protein: CASSSSTGDQPQHF.

This clone showed up just a few times. J is TRBJ2-7 and V is TRBV5-1, with 9 bases identical to TRBD1. Looked up from germline, CDR1 is SGHRS and CDR2 is YFSETQ. The CDR3 is made up of 15 amino acids. V was pared by 2 bases and J by 2 bases, with 5 bases of the junction left unmatched. CDR3 amino acids: CASSFNTGGPYEQYF. CDR3 DNA: TGCGCCAGCAGCTTTAATACAGGGGGCCCCTACGAGCAGTACTTC.

This chain links TRBV5-1 with TRBJ2-2; D is unresolved. This CDR3 contains 13 residues. V was clipped by 4 bases and J by 1 base, with 5 bases between them. Looked up from germline, CDR1 is SGHRS and CDR2 is YFSETQ. This CDR3 reads CASSARNTGELFF. CDR3 nucleotides: TGCGCCAGCAGCGCTAGGAACACCGGGGAGCTGTTTTTT.

This sequence joins TRBV4-2 and TRBJ2-3; TRBD2 aligns across 7 bases. CDR1 is LGHNA, CDR2 YNFKEQ, per germline. V lost 5 bases and J lost 0; bases outside the gene matches: 8. CDR3 length: 16 residues. The CDR3 bases are TGTGCCAGCAGCTCCTTCATGGGGGGGAGCACAGATACGCAGTATTTT. Encoded protein: CASSSFMGGSTDTQYF.

The chain carries TRBV7-9 and TRBJ2-5; TRBD2 matches at 7 bases. With 8 bases clipped from V and 5 bases from J, the junction kept 5 bases outside the gene matches. CDR1 is SEHNR and CDR2 is FQNEAQ in the germline V gene (reference sequence). This CDR3 region has 12 residues. The CDR3: CASLEGGETQYF. CDR3 DNA: TGTGCCAGCTTGGAGGGAGGGGAGACCCAGTACTTC.

J is TRBJ1-1 and V is TRBV28, with 8 bases aligning to TRBD1. The germline V gene has CDR1 MDHEN and CDR2 SYDVKM. The V gene end was trimmed by 6 bases and the J gene end by 1 base; junction bases not matched to a gene: 10. The CDR3 contains 16 residues. The CDR3 loop reads CASRTRLQGGNTEAFF. In nucleotides, the CDR3 is TGTGCCAGCAGAACTCGTCTACAGGGGGGGAACACTGAAGCTTTCTTT. The full variable domain, with the rest looked up from reference TRBV28 and TRBJ1-1, is DVKVTQSSRYLVKRTGEKVFLECVQDMDHENMFWYRQDPGLGLRLIYFSYDVKMKEKGDIPEGYSVSREKKERFSLILESASTNQTSMYLCASRTRLQGGNTEAFFGQGTRLTVV.

The CDR3 coding sequence is TGTGCCAGTAGGACCCGACCGGGCAATGAGCAGTTCTTC. This encodes CASRTRPGNEQFF. V is TRBV19 and J is TRBJ2-1; D gene ambiguous. The germline V gene encodes CDR1 LNHDA and CDR2 SQIVND (reference sequence). Trimming took 6 bases from V and 6 from J, leaving 12 bases between them. CDR3 length: 13 amino acids.

V and J are TRBV2 and TRBJ2-7; D perhaps matches TRBD2 (6 bases). V dropped 9 bases and J dropped 2 bases, with 8 bases sitting between them. Germline CDR1 SNHLY, CDR2 FYNNEI. CDR3 length equals 11 residues. CDR3 in amino acids: CASSGAYEQYF. Written as DNA, the CDR3 is TGTGCCAGTTCGGGGGCCTACGAGCAGTACTTC.

This chain joins TRBV11-2 and TRBJ2-1; D is uncertain. Trimming cost V 1 base and J 4 bases, with 11 bases left between them. CDR1 SGHAT and CDR2 FQNNGV come from the germline V gene. The CDR3 runs 15 residues. As DNA, the CDR3 is TGTGCCAGCAGCTTAGTGGCCCTTGCTTACAATGAGCAGTTCTTC. It encodes CASSLVALAYNEQFF.

Only a few counts were recorded for this clone. The rearrangement links TRBV5-1 to TRBJ1-3, with TRBD1 matching 8 bases. Unmatched junction bases numbered 3, after V lost 4 bases and J lost 0 bases. CDR3 size: 15 residues. Germline assignment: CDR1 SGHRS and CDR2 YFSETQ. The CDR3 protein is CASSPGTGSGNTIYF. The CDR3 DNA reads TGCGCCAGCAGCCCGGGGACAGGCTCTGGAAACACCATATATTTT.

The J gene is TRBJ1-2, the V gene TRBV6-5; no firm D call. Per the germline V gene, CDR1 is MNHEY and CDR2 is SVGAGI. The CDR3 extends over 14 amino acids. The V end lost 0 bases, the J end lost 14 bases, and 19 bases lay between the germline ends. CDR3 residues: CASSYSPEGDPGTF. CDR3 DNA: TGTGCCAGCAGTTACTCCCCGGAGGGAGACCCGGGAACCTTC.

The chain is built from TRBV5-1 and TRBJ2-3, with a possible D match to TRBD1 (6 bases). V lost 4 bases and J 0 bases, leaving 12 bases between the germline ends. The CDR3 consists of 15 residues. Germline loops: CDR1 SGHRS, CDR2 YFSETQ. The CDR3 DNA sequence: TGCGCCAGCAGCCTTGCACAGGGAAGCACAGATACGCAGTATTTT. It yields the protein CASSLAQGSTDTQYF. Full variable domain (rest looked up from reference TRBV5-1 and TRBJ2-3): KAGVTQTPRYLIKTRGQQVTLSCSPISGHRSVSWYQQTPGQGLQFLFEYFSETQRNKGNFPGRFSGRQFSNSRSEMNVSTLELGDSALYLCASSLAQGSTDTQYFGPGTRLTVL.

The J gene is TRBJ2-1, the V gene TRBV6-5, with TRBD2 matching over 9 bases. The CDR3 covers 16 residues. Germline lookup yields CDR1 MNHEY and CDR2 SVGAGI. The V and J ends lost 2 bases and 7 bases, in that order; junction bases with no gene match: 9. The CDR3 protein is CASSYGPAGGQNEQFF. The CDR3 region has the DNA TGTGCCAGCAGTTACGGTCCAGCGGGAGGTCAGAATGAGCAGTTCTTC.

This clone came up once. The gene calls are TRBV9 and TRBJ2-1; TRBD2 matches 7 bases. Germline CDR1 reads SGDLS; CDR2 reads YYNGEE. CDR3 length: 15 amino acids. The V gene end was trimmed by 0 bases and the J gene end by 4 bases; junction bases not matched to a gene: 4. CDR3 protein: CASSVVASGYNEQFF. The DNA of the CDR3 is TGTGCCAGCAGCGTAGTAGCTAGCGGTTACAATGAGCAGTTCTTC.

In DNA, the CDR3 is TGTGCCACGACAGGGGAAACAGATACGCAGTATTTT. This codes for CATTGETDTQYF. V and J are TRBV10-3 and TRBJ2-3; 8 bases align to TRBD1. This CDR3 has 12 amino acids. V gave up 10 bases and J gave up 3 bases; unmatched junction bases: 3. CDR1 ENHRY and CDR2 SYGVKD come from the germline V gene.

The genes are TRBV7-9 and TRBJ1-5, with TRBD1 matching 7 bases. CDR3 length: 15 amino acids. Losses at the gene ends were 1 base for V and 3 bases for J; bases not matched to a gene: 3. CDR1 and CDR2 from the germline V gene are SEHNR and FQNEAQ (reference sequence). Here the CDR3 reads CASSLGGTANQPQHF. The CDR3 region has the DNA TGTGCCAGCAGCTTAGGCGGGACAGCCAATCAGCCCCAGCATTTT. The complete variable domain, with remaining parts taken from reference TRBV7-9 and TRBJ1-5, reads DTGVSQNPRHKITKRGQNVTFRCDPISEHNRLYWYRQTLGQGPEFLTYFQNEAQLEKSRLLSDRFSAERPKGSFSTLEIQRTEQGDSAMYLCASSLGGTANQPQHFGDGTRLSIL.